Presented here are 17 T cell receptor beta chains from one specimen sequenced in a study of preoperative IRX-2 immunotherapy in early breast cancer. TCRdb's table, derived via immunoSEQ multiplex PCR, lists solely in-frame clones and lacks some. The sample has 35,000 to 40,000 clones; 65% to 90% are singletons. Treatment specified: preoperative locoregional IRX-2 cytokine immunotherapy. This sample comprised lymph node tissue, obtained after IRX-2 immunotherapy. The origin of the receptors is a human donor with breast cancer.

This chain joins TRBV19 and TRBJ2-2; D is perhaps TRBD1 (5 bases). Trimming pared 5 bases from V and 6 bases from J, leaving 13 bases between. This CDR3 is 14 amino acids long. The germline gives CDR1 LNHDA, CDR2 SQIVND (reference sequence). The CDR3 nucleotides are TGTGCCAGTAGTCCCTCACAGGTGGCCGGGGAGCTGTTTTTT. Protein: CASSPSQVAGELFF.

V usage is TRBV23-1 and J usage is TRBJ1-1; D may be TRBD1 (6 bases). TRBV23-1 is reported as an ORF; its role is uncertain. V lost 7 bases to trimming and J lost 2 bases, with 14 bases between them. The CDR3 is 14 amino acids. This chain's CDR3 is CASTPDRLNTEAFF. CDR3 coding DNA: TGCGCCAGCACCCCCGACAGGCTTAACACTGAAGCTTTCTTT.

The rearrangement uses TRBV1 and TRBJ1-6. TRBV1 is designated a pseudogene. This CDR3 has 15 amino acids. CDR3 sequence (DNA): TGCGCCAGCAGCCAACGCCAAGGCGGGGGTTCACCCCTCCACTTT. Its translation: CASSQRQGGGSPLHF.

The chain joins TRBV14 to TRBJ1-3; a weak D match, TRBD1 (5 bases). Germline lookup yields CDR1 SGHDN and CDR2 FVKESK. CDR3 length: 16 amino acids. Trimming removed 3 bases from V and 4 bases from J, with 16 bases in between. In nucleotides, the CDR3 is TGTGCCAGCAGCCAGAGGATCGGGACGGGAGGAAACACCATATATTTT. It encodes CASSQRIGTGGNTIYF.

The rearrangement uses TRBV5-1 and TRBJ1-4, with D possibly being TRBD1 (6 bases). This CDR3 is 15 amino acids long. In germline, CDR1 is SGHRS, CDR2 YFSETQ. The germline V and J ends were trimmed by 2 bases and 5 bases, with 13 bases remaining between them. CDR3: CASSFLGARNEKLFF. The CDR3 nucleotides read TGCGCCAGCAGCTTCCTGGGGGCTCGGAATGAAAAACTGTTTTTT.

The chain has TRBV18 and TRBJ2-4; D is ambiguous. V was clipped by 4 bases and J by 5 bases, with 12 bases between them. There are 14 residues in the CDR3. The germline gives CDR1 KGHSH, CDR2 LQKENI. The CDR3 loop reads CASSLYGPENIQYF. The CDR3 DNA reads TGTGCCAGCTCACTTTACGGACCGGAAAACATTCAGTACTTC.

The chain carries TRBV30 and TRBJ1-4; the D is unclear. Trimming removed 3 bases from V and 8 bases from J, with 19 bases in between. In germline, CDR1 is GTSNPN, CDR2 SVGIG (reference sequence). This CDR3 is 15 amino acids long. CDR3 bases: TGTGCCTGGAGCCCTGACTACTTTGGAGGCGAAAAACTGTTTTTT. Translating gives CAWSPDYFGGEKLFF.

This clone appeared a single time. V is TRBV5-1 and J is TRBJ2-7; TRBD1 matches 10 bases. This CDR3 is built from 15 residues. Germline CDR1 SGHRS, CDR2 YFSETQ. With V trimmed by 4 bases and J by 4 bases, 8 bases remained unmatched. CDR3 bases: TGCGCCAGCAGCCCGGCGGGACAGGGGATTTACGAGCAGTACTTC. It specifies CASSPAGQGIYEQYF.

The chain recombines TRBV7-8 with TRBJ1-1; D gene ambiguous. There are 13 residues in the CDR3. CDR1 SGHVS and CDR2 FQNEAQ come from the germline V gene. Deletions cut 2 bases from V and 1 base from J, with 5 bases between. CDR3 residues: CASSLTPNTEAFF. CDR3 sequence (DNA): TGTGCCAGCAGCTTAACCCCGAACACTGAAGCTTTCTTT.

This clone showed up just once. J is TRBJ1-6 and V is TRBV6-8; possibly TRBD1 for D (5 bases). In germline, CDR1 is MNHGY, CDR2 SAAAGT. V gave up 7 bases and J gave up 6 bases, with 10 bases separating them. The CDR3 has 13 amino acids. CDR3 residues: CASTSGSNSPLHF. The CDR3 nucleotides are TGTGCCAGCACCTCAGGGTCTAATTCACCCCTCCACTTT.

This chain joins TRBV6-8 and TRBJ1-2; TRBD1 aligns across 8 bases. CDR1 and CDR2 (germline): MNHGY, SAAAGT. This CDR3 contains 15 residues. Losses at the gene ends were 5 bases for V and 8 bases for J; bases not matched to a gene: 13. CDR3 coding DNA: TGTGCCAGCAGTACAAGACAGGGGTCGAGCTCGGGCTACACCTTC. The encoded protein is CASSTRQGSSSGYTF.

The chain combines TRBV6-8 with TRBJ2-3; 8 positions match TRBD1. The CDR3 length is 16 residues. Germline lookup yields CDR1 MNHGY and CDR2 SAAAGT. After removal of 7 bases from V and 1 base from J, the junction contained 10 bases not matched to a gene. This CDR3 is CASNPGGRVGTDTQYF. The CDR3 nucleotides read TGTGCCAGCAACCCAGGGGGCAGGGTCGGCACAGATACGCAGTATTTT.

There are a few counts of this clone. The genes are TRBV23-1 and TRBJ1-3; D might be TRBD1 (6 bases). TRBV23-1 has ORF status, its function being uncertain. Trimming removed 6 bases at V and 4 bases at J, with 31 bases between. There are 20 residues in the CDR3. The CDR3: CASSQDLTRTPGARGNTIYF. The CDR3 DNA is TGCGCCAGCAGCCAAGACTTAACCCGAACACCGGGGGCAAGGGGAAACACCATATATTTT.

This clone was counted a few times. CDR3 DNA: TGTGCCAGCAGCTTGCTGAACTCTGGAAACACCATATATTTT. Its protein product is CASSLLNSGNTIYF. The chain employs TRBV11-3 and TRBJ1-3, with D unresolved. This CDR3 has 14 amino acids. The V gene lost 3 bases and the J gene lost 0 bases, with 6 bases spanning the gap. The germline V gene has CDR1 SGHNT and CDR2 YENEEA.

The genes are TRBV10-1 and TRBJ2-5; 12 nucleotides match TRBD2. V trimming: 3 bases; J trimming: 2 bases; junction bases outside the gene matches: 4. The V gene's germline CDR1 is WNHNN and CDR2 SYGVQD (reference sequence). This CDR3 is built from 16 residues. CDR3 sequence reads: CASSEGTSGWQETQYF. Here the CDR3 DNA reads TGCGCCAGCAGTGAAGGGACTAGCGGGTGGCAAGAGACCCAGTACTTC.

The chain is built from TRBV5-1 and TRBJ2-2, with 10 positions matching TRBD1. CDR3 size: 16 residues. Germline CDR1 is SGHRS and CDR2 is YFSETQ. After removal of 2 bases from V and 7 bases from J, the junction contained 8 bases not matched to a gene. The CDR3 nucleotides read TGCGCCAGCAGCTTACGACAGGGGGCAGGAGTCGGGGAGCTGTTTTTT. Translating it yields CASSLRQGAGVGELFF. Filled out from reference TRBV5-1 and TRBJ2-2, the complete variable domain reads KAGVTQTPRYLIKTRGQQVTLSCSPISGHRSVSWYQQTPGQGLQFLFEYFSETQRNKGNFPGRFSGRQFSNSRSEMNVSTLELGDSALYLCASSLRQGAGVGELFFGEGSRLTVL.

This clone was recorded once. J is TRBJ2-1 and V is TRBV18; no clear D. Germline CDR1 and CDR2: KGHSH and LQKENI. This CDR3 spans 16 amino acids. The V and J ends lost 3 bases and 1 base respectively, with 13 bases between them. The CDR3 loop is CASSPNTRVSYNEQFF. CDR3 sequence (DNA): TGTGCCAGCTCACCCAACACAAGGGTTTCCTACAATGAGCAGTTCTTC.